Listed here are 13 T cell receptor beta chains from one sample, sequenced in a study of blood T cell repertoires in COVID-19. Sequencing used immunoSEQ multiplex PCR; TCRdb keeps in-frame clones, though not all of them. The sample includes approximately 280,000 clones, roughly 89% of them seen just once. Sequences were obtained from PBMCs or T cells enriched from blood (not recorded which). Every receptor here comes from a woman in her sixties or seventies who had recovered from COVID-19.

This chain joins TRBV5-5 and TRBJ2-2; 9 nucleotides align to TRBD1. V shed 4 bases, J shed 7 bases, and the junction held 8 bases outside the gene matches. The germline V gene has CDR1 SGHKS and CDR2 YYEKEE (reference sequence). The CDR3 has 15 amino acids. The CDR3 loop is CASSRGTGRHGELFF. The CDR3 coding sequence is TGTGCCAGCAGCCGCGGGACAGGGAGGCACGGGGAGCTGTTTTTT.

The rearrangement links TRBV2 to TRBJ2-3; TRBD2 matches at 13 bases. Germline assignment: CDR1 SNHLY and CDR2 FYNNEI. V gave up 5 bases and J gave up 6 bases; unmatched junction bases: 2. CDR3 length: 14 residues. Here the CDR3 DNA reads TGTGCCAGCAGTTCGACTAGCGGGGGGGATACGCAGTATTTT. Translated: CASSSTSGGDTQYF.

The CDR3 nucleotides read TGTGCCAGCATGGGTGGCGGGGGAGCTAACTATGGCTACACCTTC. Translated, it gives CASMGGGGANYGYTF. The V gene is TRBV28, the J gene TRBJ1-2, with D possibly being TRBD1 (5 bases). CDR1 is MDHEN, CDR2 SYDVKM, per germline. There are 15 residues in the CDR3. V lost 7 bases and J lost 0, with 15 bases in between.

V gene TRBV27 combines with J gene TRBJ2-7, with no clear D. CDR3 size: 14 residues. Trimming cost V 2 bases and J 3 bases, with 11 bases left between them. Germline V CDR1 and CDR2: MNHEY, SMNVEV (reference sequence). This chain's CDR3 is CASSLLVPDYEQYF. The CDR3 region has the DNA TGTGCCAGCAGTTTACTTGTGCCAGACTACGAGCAGTACTTC.

The rearrangement joins TRBV3-1 (or the pseudogene TRBV3-2) to TRBJ2-7; 7 bases are shared with TRBD2. This CDR3 is built from 14 residues. V lost 0 bases to trimming and J lost 1 base; unmatched junction nucleotides: 0. Germline V gene lookup returns CDR1 LGHDT and CDR2 YNNKEL (reference sequence). In DNA form, the CDR3 reads TGTGCCAGCAGCCAAGAGGGGGGGTCCTACGAGCAGTACTTC. Amino acid sequence: CASSQEGGSYEQYF.

This clone was found a few times. The chain has TRBV28 and TRBJ1-1, with 7 bases fitting TRBD1. Per germline, CDR1 MDHEN and CDR2 SYDVKM. The V and J ends lost 8 bases and 1 base, in that order; junction bases with no gene match: 4. The CDR3 is made up of 13 amino acids. CDR3 sequence reads: CASLGQSNTEAFF. The CDR3 DNA follows: TGTGCCAGCCTGGGACAGTCGAACACTGAAGCTTTCTTT.

This sequence joins TRBV2 and TRBJ2-5, with D unresolved. Trimming took off 5 bases at V and 3 bases at J, with 7 bases between the two ends. The CDR3 is made up of 12 amino acids. The germline V gene encodes CDR1 SNHLY and CDR2 FYNNEI. For the CDR3, the DNA is TGTGCCAGCAGTCAGGCGAAAGAGACCCAGTACTTC. Translated: CASSQAKETQYF.

This clone was counted between two and nine times. The chain joins TRBV2 to TRBJ1-2, with D perhaps TRBD1 (5 bases). This CDR3 has 13 residues. Germline V gene sequence: CDR1 SNHLY, CDR2 FYNNEI. Trimming pared 3 bases from V and 4 bases from J, leaving 9 bases between. The CDR3 DNA is TGTGCCAGCAGTGATCTGGGACTCTATGGCTACACCTTC. Translation: CASSDLGLYGYTF.

The V and J genes are TRBV9 and TRBJ1-2, with D uncertain. This CDR3 is 13 amino acids long. Germline V lookup: CDR1 SGDLS, CDR2 YYNGEE. Trimming took 0 bases from V and 7 from J, leaving 10 bases between them. The CDR3 reads CASSVAIRSGYTF. The CDR3 region has the DNA TGTGCCAGCAGCGTAGCGATCAGGTCTGGCTACACCTTC.

The chain recombines TRBV4-2 with TRBJ2-3; 9 bases match TRBD2. This CDR3 spans 19 amino acids. The V gene's germline CDR1 is LGHNA and CDR2 YNFKEQ. J gave up 0 bases and V 3 bases, and 13 bases lay outside the gene matches. The DNA of the CDR3 is TGTGCCAGCAGCCAGGTACCGGGACTAGCCGGGAGGAGCACAGATACGCAGTATTTT. Translating it yields CASSQVPGLAGRSTDTQYF.

The gene calls are TRBV7-6 and TRBJ2-3; TRBD2 matches 12 bases. Germline-derived CDR1 and CDR2 are SGHVS and FNYEAQ. This CDR3 contains 18 residues. J lost 3 bases, V lost 5 bases, and 12 bases had no gene match. CDR3 sequence (DNA): TGTGCCAGCAGCCAATACATTCGGACTAGCGGGAATACAGATACGCAGTATTTT. Translation gives CASSQYIRTSGNTDTQYF.

The rearrangement links TRBV19 to TRBJ1-1, with D unclear. Per the germline V gene, CDR1 is LNHDA and CDR2 is SQIVND (reference sequence). The V gene lost 6 bases and the J gene lost 1 base, with 9 bases spanning the gap. There are 13 residues in the CDR3. The CDR3: CASSPRGNTEAFF. CDR3 sequence (DNA): TGTGCCAGTAGCCCAAGAGGGAACACTGAAGCTTTCTTT.

The chain is built from TRBV6-4 and TRBJ2-3; 8 bases align to TRBD2. Germline V gene sequence: CDR1 MRHNA, CDR2 SNTAGT. Trimming took 0 bases from V and 3 from J; bases not matched to a gene: 2. This CDR3 comprises 15 residues. The CDR3, as DNA: TGTGCCAGCAGTGACTCCCGGGGGGGGACAGATACGCAGTATTTT. Encoded protein: CASSDSRGGTDTQYF.